One sample yielded the 14 T cell receptor beta chains listed below, sequenced in a study of blood T cells in healthy people across ages (dated by TCRdb to the mid-2010s). Library preparation was by 5' RACE. Sequencer: Illumina HiSeq 2500. The second PCR ran for roughly 7 to 11 cycles and used a J-beta primer mix along with a sample-barcoded 5' primer. Starting from the raw public reads, TCRdb applied fastp trimming at Q25, assembled clones with MiXCR and retained in-frame beta chains. Entries are consolidated by CDR3 protein sequence, retaining the most common genes and DNA. The sample table contains fewer than 700,000 distinct CDR3 sequences; only one count was recorded for around half of them. The ten largest clones add up to about 22% of the sample. The specimen was blood. Receptors were obtained from a man aged 80 or over in good health.

This clonotype was seen a single time. For the CDR3, the DNA is TGCAGCGCCGACAGGGCTGGGGAGATCCAGTACTTC. Translated, it gives CSADRAGEIQYF. This sequence joins TRBV29-1 and TRBJ2-7, with TRBD1 matching over 7 bases. Per the germline V gene, CDR1 is SQVTM and CDR2 is ANQGSEA. The CDR3 contains 12 residues. J lost 10 bases, V lost 7 bases, and 13 bases had no gene match.

This chain connects TRBV20-1 to TRBJ2-5; D is undetermined. Trimming shortened V by 0 bases and J by 5 bases, and 7 bases separated the two germline ends. Germline V gene lookup returns CDR1 DFQATT and CDR2 SNEGSKA (reference sequence). There are 12 residues in the CDR3. CDR3 in DNA: TGCAGTGCTAGAGATTTGAAGGAGACCCAGTACTTC. Amino acids: CSARDLKETQYF.

V and J are TRBV20-1 and TRBJ2-1; 16 positions match TRBD2. Germline CDR1 and CDR2: DFQATT and SNEGSKA (reference sequence). This CDR3 is built from 19 residues. V shed 6 bases and J 5 bases; nucleotides not matched to a gene: 16. The DNA of the CDR3 is TGCAGTGCCTTCGGCCGGGGACTAGCGGGAGGGAGGAGAAACAATGAGCAGTTCTTC. This encodes CSAFGRGLAGGRRNNEQFF.

This clonotype came up a few times. The rearrangement links TRBV29-1 to TRBJ2-1; unclear D gene. The V end lost 3 bases, the J end lost 4 bases, and 10 bases lay between the germline ends. The CDR3 totals 13 residues. CDR1 is SQVTM and CDR2 is ANQGSEA in the germline V gene. CDR3 bases: TGCAGCGTTGAGCGGCGTGCTTACAATGAGCAGTTCTTC. This codes for CSVERRAYNEQFF.

The chain employs TRBV20-1 and TRBJ2-7, with 7 bases matching TRBD2. Gene TRBJ2-5 matches the end of the DNA better, so the J call may be wrong. Germline CDR1 reads DFQATT; CDR2 reads SNEGSKA (reference sequence). The CDR3 spans 12 residues. CDR3: CSPASGTETQYF. CDR3 DNA sequence: TGCAGTCCAGCAAGCGGGACCGAGACCCAGTACTTC.

The J gene is TRBJ2-7, the V gene TRBV20-1; 9 nucleotides align to TRBD2. CDR1 and CDR2 from the germline V gene are DFQATT and SNEGSKA (reference sequence). The CDR3 spans 15 residues. V lost 2 bases and J lost 2; bases outside the gene matches: 7. CDR3 nucleotides: TGCAGTGCTAGATCCCTGGCGGGAGGGACCTACGAGCAGTACTTC. This encodes CSARSLAGGTYEQYF.

This clonotype was counted between two and nine times. The chain couples TRBV20-1 to TRBJ2-1, with D perhaps matching TRBD2 (6 bases). This CDR3 is 14 amino acids long. Trimming left V 2 bases short and J 0 bases short, with 8 bases between. The germline gives CDR1 DFQATT, CDR2 SNEGSKA (reference sequence). The CDR3 nucleotides are TGCAGTGCTAGACCCGGGGGCTCCTACAATGAGCAGTTCTTC. Translating gives CSARPGGSYNEQFF.

This clonotype occurred once. The J gene is TRBJ1-4, the V gene TRBV6-5; D remains ambiguous. This CDR3 is built from 13 residues. Per germline, CDR1 MNHEY and CDR2 SVGAGI. The V gene lost 5 bases and the J gene lost 4 bases, with 8 bases spanning the gap. The CDR3 bases are TGTGCCAGCAGTGAAGCTAATAATGAAAAACTGTTTTTT. This gives the protein CASSEANNEKLFF.

The V and J genes are TRBV4-3 and TRBJ2-7; D is uncertain. Germline V lookup: CDR1 LGHNA, CDR2 YSLEER. The CDR3 runs 14 residues. Trimming left V 4 bases short and J 4 bases short, with 14 bases between. DNA for the CDR3: TGCGCCAGCAGCCCTACCGCCGGTCCATACGAGCAGTACTTC. Protein sequence: CASSPTAGPYEQYF.

This rearrangement joins TRBV10-1 to TRBJ2-3, with a tentative D call TRBD1 (6 bases). Trimming removed 7 bases at V and 3 bases at J, with 11 bases between. This CDR3 has 13 residues. The V gene's germline CDR1 is WNHNN and CDR2 SYGVQD (reference sequence). In DNA, the CDR3 is TGCGCCAGCACCGGACAGCAAACAGATACGCAGTATTTT. The encoded protein is CASTGQQTDTQYF.

The table lists this clonotype with a few counts. The chain couples TRBV9 to TRBJ1-1; weak D call: TRBD1 (5 bases). CDR1 and CDR2 from the germline V gene are SGDLS and YYNGEE. The CDR3 is 14 residues long. V was trimmed by 4 bases and J by 5 bases, leaving 15 bases between them. Here the CDR3 reads CASSFGTSETEAFF. The CDR3 bases are TGTGCCAGCAGCTTCGGGACTTCCGAAACTGAAGCTTTCTTT.

CDR3 sequence: CASSWGTWSGGSHTDTQYF. DNA for the CDR3: TGCGCCAGCAGCTGGGGGACTTGGTCTGGCGGAAGCCACACAGATACGCAGTATTTT. V usage is TRBV5-1 and J usage is TRBJ2-3; D is possibly TRBD2 (6 bases). In germline, CDR1 is SGHRS, CDR2 YFSETQ. Trimming pared 3 bases from V and 2 bases from J, leaving 25 bases between. The CDR3 is made up of 19 amino acids.

This sequence joins TRBV6-5 and TRBJ2-7, with 12 bases matching TRBD2. CDR3 size: 18 residues. The ends lost 2 bases at V and 2 bases at J; junction bases unmatched: 10. From germline, CDR1 is MNHEY and CDR2 SVGAGI. The DNA of the CDR3 is TGTGCCAGCAGTTACCTCATAAGACTAGCGGGAGTGGCCTACGAGCAGTACTTC. Translated, it gives CASSYLIRLAGVAYEQYF.

J is TRBJ1-2 and V is TRBV7-9, with D uncertain. There are 14 residues in the CDR3. V shed 5 bases and J shed 3 bases, with 13 bases lying between them. In germline, CDR1 is SEHNR, CDR2 FQNEAQ (reference sequence). DNA for the CDR3: TGTGCCAGCAGCGCCGTCGCACAGCACTATGGCTACACCTTC. Its protein product is CASSAVAQHYGYTF.